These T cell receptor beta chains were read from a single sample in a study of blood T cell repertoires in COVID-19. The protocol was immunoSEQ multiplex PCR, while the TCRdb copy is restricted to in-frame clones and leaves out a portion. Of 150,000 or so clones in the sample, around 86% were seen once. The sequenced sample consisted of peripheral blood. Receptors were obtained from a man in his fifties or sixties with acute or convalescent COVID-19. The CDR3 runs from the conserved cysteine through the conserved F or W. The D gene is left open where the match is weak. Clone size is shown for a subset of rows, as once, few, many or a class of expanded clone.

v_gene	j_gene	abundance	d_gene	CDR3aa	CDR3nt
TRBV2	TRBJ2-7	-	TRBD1	CASSGRTGSYEQYF	TGTGCCAGCAGTGGTCGGACAGGCTCCTACGAGCAGTACTTC
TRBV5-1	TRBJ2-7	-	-	CASSPLTGASYEQYF	TGCGCCAGCAGCCCCCTAACGGGAGCCTCCTACGAGCAGTACTTC
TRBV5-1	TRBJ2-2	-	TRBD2	CASSRTSGNTGELFF	TGCGCCAGCAGCCGGACTAGCGGTAACACCGGGGAGCTGTTTTTT
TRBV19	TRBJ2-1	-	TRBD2	CASTRTSGSGNEQFF	TGTGCCAGTACCAGGACTAGCGGGAGTGGTAATGAGCAGTTCTTC
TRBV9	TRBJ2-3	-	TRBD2	CASSVVLAGGGGDTQYF	TGTGCCAGCAGCGTAGTGCTAGCGGGAGGAGGAGGAGATACGCAGTATTTT
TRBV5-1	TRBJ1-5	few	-	CASSLTGSVGQPQHF	TGCGCCAGCAGCTTGACAGGGAGCGTTGGTCAGCCCCAGCATTTT
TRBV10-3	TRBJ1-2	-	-	CANRQASGYGYTF	TGTGCCAATAGACAGGCATCCGGGTATGGCTACACCTTC
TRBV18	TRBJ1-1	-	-	CASSRLGVPNTEAFF	TGTGCCAGCTCCCGCCTCGGGGTCCCGAACACTGAAGCTTTCTTT
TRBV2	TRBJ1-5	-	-	CASRGRSQPQHF	TGTGCCAGCAGAGGGAGGTCGCAGCCCCAGCATTTT
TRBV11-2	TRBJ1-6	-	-	CASSLAASGGSPLHF	TGTGCCAGCAGCTTAGCGGCATCCGGAGGTTCACCCCTCCACTTT
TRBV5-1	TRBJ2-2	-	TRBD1	CASSRDSNTGELFF	TGCGCCAGCAGCCGGGACAGCAACACCGGGGAGCTGTTTTTT
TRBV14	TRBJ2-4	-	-	CASSRQQGAKNIQYF	TGTGCCAGCAGCCGACAACAGGGAGCCAAAAACATTCAGTACTTC
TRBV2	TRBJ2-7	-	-	CASSDYRDQYF	TGTGCCAGCAGTGATTACAGGGATCAGTACTTC
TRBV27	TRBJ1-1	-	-	CASSLSGASPRNTEAFF	TGTGCCAGCAGTTTATCGGGGGCGTCTCCCAGGAACACTGAAGCTTTCTTT
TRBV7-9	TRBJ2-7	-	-	CASSLDQAILEQYF	TGTGCCAGCAGCTTAGATCAGGCCATCTTAGAGCAGTACTTC
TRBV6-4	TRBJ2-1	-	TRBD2	CASSLVAGGSYNEQFF	TGTGCCAGCAGTCTCGTGGCGGGAGGGTCCTACAATGAGCAGTTCTTC
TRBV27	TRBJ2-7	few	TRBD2	CASRKRGTYEQYF	TGTGCCAGCAGGAAGCGGGGGACCTACGAGCAGTACTTC
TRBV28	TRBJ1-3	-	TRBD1	CASSRTGGYIYLHSGNTIYF	TGTGCCAGCAGCCGCACAGGGGGCTATATATACCTTCACTCTGGAAACACCATATATTTT
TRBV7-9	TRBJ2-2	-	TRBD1	CANSPLGQVITGELFF	TGTGCCAACTCTCCCCTGGGACAGGTTATCACCGGGGAGCTGTTTTTT
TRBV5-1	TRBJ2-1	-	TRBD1	CASSQTGQIYNEQFF	TGCGCCAGCAGCCAAACGGGACAGATCTACAATGAGCAGTTCTTC
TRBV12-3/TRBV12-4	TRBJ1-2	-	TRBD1	CASSYRGGYGYTF	TGTGCCAGCAGTTACAGGGGAGGATATGGCTACACCTTC
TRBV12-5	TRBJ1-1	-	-	CASGTTQEMNTEAFF	TGTGCTAGTGGTACCACACAGGAAATGAACACTGAAGCTTTCTTT
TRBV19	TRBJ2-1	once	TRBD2	CASTTSGSRPDEQFF	TGTGCCAGTACGACTAGCGGGAGTCGGCCCGATGAGCAGTTCTTC
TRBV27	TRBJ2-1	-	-	CASSLGPFSREQFF	TGTGCCAGCAGTTTAGGGCCGTTCTCGCGTGAGCAGTTCTTC
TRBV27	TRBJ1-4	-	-	CASRGVLEKLFF	TGTGCCAGCCGGGGGGTGCTCGAAAAACTGTTTTTT
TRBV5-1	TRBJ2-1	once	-	CASSFPGIDEQFF	TGCGCCAGCAGCTTCCCGGGAATTGATGAGCAGTTCTTC
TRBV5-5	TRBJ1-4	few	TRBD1	CASSLPGQGSEKLFF	TGTGCCAGCAGCTTGCCGGGACAGGGGTCGGAAAAACTGTTTTTT
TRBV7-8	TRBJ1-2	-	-	CASSRTDWGDGYTF	TGTGCCAGCAGCCGTACCGACTGGGGGGATGGCTACACCTTC
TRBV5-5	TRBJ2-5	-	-	CASSIRGETQYF	TGTGCCAGCAGCATAAGGGGGGAGACCCAGTACTTC
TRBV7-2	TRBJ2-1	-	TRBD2	CASSLAGTSSNEQFF	TGTGCCAGCAGCTTAGCTGGGACTAGCAGCAATGAGCAGTTCTTC
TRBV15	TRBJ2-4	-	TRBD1	CATSGDRGVAKNIQYF	TGTGCCACCAGCGGGGACAGGGGGGTAGCCAAAAACATTCAGTACTTC
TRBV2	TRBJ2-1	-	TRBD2	CASSEWTSINEQFF	TGTGCCAGCAGTGAATGGACTAGTATAAATGAGCAGTTCTTC
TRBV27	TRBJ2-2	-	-	CASSPLGGGELFF	TGTGCCAGCTCCCCCCTAGGGGGCGGGGAGCTGTTTTTT
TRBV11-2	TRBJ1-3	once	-	CASSLGGPGNTIYF	TGTGCCAGCAGCTTAGGGGGGCCTGGAAACACCATATATTTT
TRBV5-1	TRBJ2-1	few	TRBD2	CASSPRLAGGPSYNEQFF	TGCGCCAGCAGCCCTCGACTAGCGGGAGGACCTTCCTACAATGAGCAGTTCTTC
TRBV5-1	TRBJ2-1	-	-	CASSFGQFNEQFF	TGCGCCAGCAGCTTTGGGCAGTTCAATGAGCAGTTCTTC
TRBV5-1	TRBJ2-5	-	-	CASSLDGQGSTETQYF	TGCGCCAGCAGCTTGGATGGGCAGGGATCTACGGAGACCCAGTACTTC
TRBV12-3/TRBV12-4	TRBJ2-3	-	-	CASRIADTQYF	TGTGCCAGCAGGATAGCAGATACGCAGTATTTT
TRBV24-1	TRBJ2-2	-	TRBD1	CATSDPTTGAINTGELFF	TGTGCCACCAGTGACCCTACCACAGGGGCTATAAACACCGGGGAGCTGTTTTTT
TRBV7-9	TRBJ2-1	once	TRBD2	CASSQHLAGVPNEQFF	TGTGCCAGCAGCCAACACCTAGCGGGAGTGCCCAATGAGCAGTTCTTC
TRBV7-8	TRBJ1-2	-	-	CASSPSLDSRGYTF	TGTGCCAGCAGCCCTAGCTTAGATTCGCGAGGCTACACCTTC
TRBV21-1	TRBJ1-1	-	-	CASSKPKVGPGQGATEAFF	TGTGCCAGCAGCAAACCTAAAGTGGGCCCGGGTCAGGGGGCGACTGAAGCTTTCTTT